One sample yielded the 17 T cell receptor beta chains listed below, sequenced in a study of blood T cells in healthy people across ages. Using a J-beta primer mix together with a sample-barcoded 5' primer, a second PCR was run for roughly 6 to 11 cycles. Each CDR3 protein gets one entry after TCRdb re-called the 5' RACE reads with MiXCR. The sample yields more than 1,400,000 distinct CDR3 sequences, approximately 42% seen once. Sequenced sample: blood. Receptors originate from a young woman in good health.

V and J are TRBV18 and TRBJ2-7, with D perhaps assigned TRBD1 or TRBD2 (6 bases each). This CDR3 has 15 amino acids. The V and J ends lost 6 bases and 4 bases respectively, with 19 bases between them. From germline, CDR1 is KGHSH and CDR2 LQKENI. CDR3: CASSSGDRGGYEQYF. The CDR3 nucleotides are TGTGCCAGCTCTAGTGGGGATCGAGGGGGGTACGAGCAGTACTTC.

For the CDR3, the DNA is TGCGCCAGCAGCCAAGGGAGGGGGGGCGGCAATCAGCCCCAGCATTTT. It codes for CASSQGRGGGNQPQHF. The chain carries TRBV4-1 and TRBJ1-5; TRBD1 might be the D (6 bases). V gave up 1 base and J gave up 2 bases, with 12 bases separating them. This CDR3 comprises 16 residues. The germline V gene encodes CDR1 MGHRA and CDR2 YSYEKL.

This clonotype was counted a few times. V gene TRBV12-3 or TRBV12-4 combines with J gene TRBJ2-3; the D is unclear. This CDR3 is 14 amino acids long. The V and J ends lost 8 bases and 4 bases respectively, with 16 bases between them. The CDR3 sequence is CASPAETLSDTQYF. The CDR3 DNA sequence: TGTGCCAGCCCTGCGGAAACCTTGTCAGATACGCAGTATTTT.

The J gene is TRBJ2-3, the V gene TRBV2; D is perhaps TRBD1 (5 bases). Germline V gives CDR1 SNHLY, CDR2 FYNNEI. Trimming shortened V by 0 bases and J by 6 bases, and 19 bases separated the two germline ends. This CDR3 is 17 amino acids long. For the CDR3, the DNA is TGTGCCAGCAGTGAAGCGGGGCGTCGTGTGTTTTCGGATACGCAGTATTTT. Translation: CASSEAGRRVFSDTQYF.

The V call is TRBV4-1, the J call TRBJ1-5, with unresolved D. This CDR3 has 15 residues. The germline gives CDR1 MGHRA, CDR2 YSYEKL. V dropped 0 bases and J dropped 4 bases, with 10 bases sitting between them. The CDR3 nucleotides read TGCGCCAGCAGCCAAGAAGGGCGTCAAAATCAGCCCCAGCATTTT. It encodes CASSQEGRQNQPQHF.

In its sample, this clonotype was seen once. This chain connects TRBV20-1 to TRBJ1-1; D remains unclear. The germline CDR1 and CDR2 sequences are DFQATT and SNEGSKA (reference sequence). The CDR3 spans 11 residues. V lost 2 bases and J lost 6, with 7 bases in between. The CDR3 region has the DNA TGCAGTGCTAGAAATCTTCCTGAAGCTTTCTTT. Residues: CSARNLPEAFF.

The V and J genes are TRBV2 and TRBJ2-7, with D perhaps matching TRBD2 (6 bases). CDR3 length: 13 amino acids. The germline V gene has CDR1 SNHLY and CDR2 FYNNEI. Trimming pared 6 bases from V and 2 bases from J, leaving 11 bases between. The CDR3 is CASRARLAYEQYF. The CDR3 bases are TGTGCCAGCAGGGCGAGACTAGCCTACGAGCAGTACTTC.

This clonotype has a single count. The V gene is TRBV24-1, the J gene TRBJ2-1; 10 bases align to TRBD1. Germline V CDR1 and CDR2: KGHDR, SFDVKD. The CDR3 length is 16 residues. Trimming at V came to 3 bases and at J to 6 bases, leaving 7 bases not matched to a gene. The CDR3 bases are TGTGCCACCAGTGATCGGGGACAGGGGCAGGGCAATGAGCAGTTCTTC. Residues: CATSDRGQGQGNEQFF.

The chain recombines TRBV15 with TRBJ2-1; D is unresolved. CDR1 and CDR2 from the germline V gene are LNHNV and YYDKDF (reference sequence). Trimming stripped 5 bases from V and 3 bases from J, with 11 bases between. The CDR3 runs 14 residues. The CDR3 is CATSGNSRYNEQFF. The CDR3 region has the DNA TGTGCCACCAGCGGGAATTCACGCTACAATGAGCAGTTCTTC.

This clonotype appeared a few times. The chain uses TRBV5-1 and TRBJ2-1, with a possible D match to TRBD1 (6 bases). The V gene's germline CDR1 is SGHRS and CDR2 YFSETQ. The V and J ends lost 4 bases and 3 bases respectively, with 14 bases between them. CDR3 length: 15 amino acids. CDR3 amino acids: CASSPRGLGYNEQFF. The CDR3 nucleotides are TGCGCCAGCAGCCCCAGGGGCTTGGGCTACAATGAGCAGTTCTTC.

This clonotype was detected only a few times. The chain is built from TRBV6-1 and TRBJ2-6; TRBD1 matches 9 bases. Germline trimming cut 6 bases from V and 4 bases from J; bases unmatched to any gene: 4. From germline, CDR1 is MNHNS and CDR2 SASEGT. This CDR3 region has 15 residues. The CDR3 is CASSKQGAGANVLTF. Written as DNA, the CDR3 is TGTGCCAGCAGCAAACAGGGGGCCGGGGCCAACGTCCTGACTTTC.

The table lists this clonotype with a few counts. The V call is TRBV28, the J call TRBJ1-6; maybe TRBD1 (6 bases). CDR1 is MDHEN, CDR2 SYDVKM, per germline. Trimming stripped 5 bases from V and 7 bases from J, with 12 bases between. This CDR3 contains 14 residues. CDR3 nucleotides: TGTGCCAGCAGTCCAGGGGATTGGAATTCACCCCTCCACTTT. Translated, it gives CASSPGDWNSPLHF.

The genes are TRBV7-2 and TRBJ2-7; no reliable D call. Germline CDR1 and CDR2: SGHTA and FQGNSA. This CDR3 contains 13 residues. Trimming pared 5 bases from V and 7 bases from J, leaving 15 bases between. CDR3: CASSLLSLGEQYF. DNA of the CDR3: TGTGCCAGCAGCCTACTAAGTCTGGGAGAGCAGTACTTC.

V gene TRBV6-6 combines with J gene TRBJ1-1; D is uncertain. Trimming stripped 4 bases from V and 6 bases from J, with 15 bases between. CDR3 length equals 14 residues. The germline CDR1 and CDR2 sequences are MNHNY and SVGAGI (reference sequence). The CDR3 DNA reads as TGTGCCAGCAGTTCCACGGGTGTTGAGGCTGAAGCTTTCTTT. It yields the protein CASSSTGVEAEAFF.

This sequence joins TRBV27 and TRBJ2-5, with 9 bases lining up with TRBD1. The end of the DNA aligns better with TRBJ2-7, so the J call may be wrong. The CDR3 runs 15 residues. Germline values: CDR1 MNHEY, CDR2 SMNVEV (reference sequence). The CDR3 loop is CASSLGTGIGYEQYF. CDR3 nucleotide sequence: TGTGCCAGCAGTTTGGGGACAGGGATAGGGTACGAGCAGTACTTC.

The chain has TRBV12-3 or TRBV12-4 and TRBJ2-6; D gene uncertain. V lost 3 bases, J lost 4 bases, and 13 bases lay in between. This CDR3 spans 16 amino acids. CDR3: CASSFDKAAGANVLTF. In DNA form, the CDR3 reads TGTGCCAGCAGTTTTGACAAGGCTGCGGGGGCCAACGTCCTGACTTTC.

This clonotype turned up a few times. V and J are TRBV28 and TRBJ2-2; TRBD2 matches at 8 bases. Germline assignment: CDR1 MDHEN and CDR2 SYDVKM. There are 16 residues in the CDR3. Trimming at V came to 10 bases and at J to 4 bases, leaving 14 bases not matched to a gene. The CDR3 sequence: CATYPPATSATGELFF. In DNA form, the CDR3 reads TGTGCCACCTACCCTCCGGCGACTAGCGCCACCGGGGAGCTGTTTTTT.